These 26 T cell receptor beta chains came from one sample sequenced in a study of control samples from healthy donors and cancer patients. The assay was immunoSEQ multiplex PCR, and TCRdb's table has in-frame clones only and misses some. The data contain about 130,000 clones, roughly 84% of them singletons. The sample comprised blood. The origin of the receptors is a man aged 50-60 years in good health.

The chain recombines TRBV6-1 with TRBJ2-7, with 8 bases aligning to TRBD2. Germline-derived CDR1 and CDR2 are MNHNS and SASEGT. The CDR3 sequence is 16 residues long. J was trimmed by 0 bases and V by 2 bases; bases with no gene match: 6. DNA of the CDR3: TGTGCCAGCAGTGAATGGATAGCGGGGACCTCCTACGAGCAGTACTTC. It is translated as CASSEWIAGTSYEQYF.

V is TRBV30 and J is TRBJ2-1, with TRBD1 identical over 7 bases. The CDR3 runs 15 residues. Germline V CDR1 and CDR2: GTSNPN, SVGIG (reference sequence). V shed 0 bases, J shed 6 bases, and the junction held 8 bases outside the gene matches. The CDR3 DNA sequence: TGTGCCTGGAGTGTACGCCCGAGACAGGGCAATGAGCAGTTCTTC. It yields the protein CAWSVRPRQGNEQFF.

J is TRBJ1-6 and V is TRBV11-2, with D possibly matching TRBD1 (6 bases). Trimming shortened V by 0 bases and J by 16 bases, and 13 bases separated the two germline ends. From germline, CDR1 is SGHAT and CDR2 FQNNGV. The CDR3 loop spans 13 amino acids. In DNA, the CDR3 is TGTGCCAGCAGCTTAGATCTGGGGGGGCCACTCCACTTT. Amino acid sequence: CASSLDLGGPLHF.

The chain links TRBV5-4 to TRBJ2-1, with TRBD1 as a possible D gene (6 bases). V lost 3 bases, J lost 0 bases, and 10 bases lay in between. Germline V gene sequence: CDR1 SGHNT, CDR2 YYREEE (reference sequence). The CDR3 consists of 15 residues. CDR3 nucleotides: TGTGCCAGCAGCTACGGGACACTCTCCTACAATGAGCAGTTCTTC. This encodes CASSYGTLSYNEQFF.

The CDR3 here is CASSRWLGYEQYF. CDR3 nucleotide sequence: TGTGCCAGCAGTCGGTGGCTAGGATACGAGCAGTACTTC. The gene calls are TRBV7-2 and TRBJ2-7; no definite D call. The V end lost 6 bases, the J end lost 4 bases, and 13 bases lay between the germline ends. CDR1 is SGHTA, CDR2 FQGNSA, per germline. The CDR3 sequence is 13 residues long.

The chain uses TRBV28 and TRBJ1-2; no firm D call. The CDR3 loop spans 11 amino acids. CDR1 and CDR2 from the germline V gene are MDHEN and SYDVKM. V lost 7 bases, J lost 3 bases, and 6 bases lay in between. This CDR3 is CASIAHYGYTF. In nucleotides, the CDR3 is TGTGCCAGCATCGCGCACTATGGCTACACCTTC.

The rearrangement links TRBV11-3 to TRBJ2-2; 8 bases align to TRBD1. The CDR3 length is 17 residues. Per the germline V gene, CDR1 is SGHNT and CDR2 is YENEEA. Germline trimming cut 0 bases from V and 2 bases from J; bases unmatched to any gene: 5. CDR3 DNA: TGTGCCAGCAGCTTAGAATCCGCAGGGGGCAACACCGGGGAGCTGTTTTTT. It specifies CASSLESAGGNTGELFF.

The rearrangement links TRBV23-1 to TRBJ1-4; TRBD1 agrees at 8 bases. TRBV23-1 has ORF status, its function being uncertain. The V segment lost 7 bases and the J segment 8 bases; nucleotides outside the gene matches: 3. The CDR3 is made up of 12 amino acids. This chain's CDR3 is CASNRGNEKLFF. The CDR3 DNA is TGCGCCAGCAACAGGGGGAACGAAAAACTGTTTTTT.

The rearrangement links TRBV7-9 to TRBJ2-1; TRBD2 matches 12 bases. The germline CDR1 and CDR2 sequences are SEHNR and FQNEAQ (reference sequence). CDR3 size: 16 residues. The trim removed 7 bases at V and 4 bases at J, leaving 8 bases unmatched. The chain's CDR3 is CASTPASGGGYNEQFF. The CDR3 coding sequence is TGTGCCAGCACCCCCGCTAGCGGGGGGGGGTACAATGAGCAGTTCTTC.

The chain recombines TRBV18 with TRBJ2-4; 7 bases match TRBD1. CDR3 length: 18 residues. Per the germline V gene, CDR1 is KGHSH and CDR2 is LQKENI. The V segment lost 6 bases and the J segment 1 base; nucleotides outside the gene matches: 15. Here the CDR3 reads CASSYPFPGQWAKNIQYF. DNA for the CDR3: TGTGCCAGCTCGTACCCATTTCCGGGACAGTGGGCCAAAAACATTCAGTACTTC.

The chain carries TRBV2 and TRBJ2-7; TRBD1 matches 10 bases. Germline V CDR1 and CDR2: SNHLY, FYNNEI. Losses at the gene ends were 11 bases for V and 1 base for J; bases not matched to a gene: 14. CDR3 length equals 16 residues. The CDR3 DNA reads TGTGCCGGATCGGGCCGGGACAGGGGAGAGTCCTACGAGCAGTACTTC. This gives the protein CAGSGRDRGESYEQYF.

The genes are TRBV28 and TRBJ2-7; D perhaps matches TRBD2 (7 bases). This CDR3 region has 14 residues. Trimming left V 4 bases short and J 4 bases short, with 14 bases between. Germline CDR1 MDHEN, CDR2 SYDVKM. CDR3 residues: CASSSGAGAYEQYF. DNA of the CDR3: TGTGCCAGCAGTTCAGGCGCGGGGGCTTACGAGCAGTACTTC.

The chain employs TRBV5-8 and TRBJ1-2; D remains unclear. The CDR3 is made up of 13 amino acids. With 1 base removed from V and 6 bases from J, the gap between germline ends came to 10 bases. From germline, CDR1 is SGHTS and CDR2 YDEGEE. CDR3 residues: CASSLRTLDGYTF. CDR3 sequence (DNA): TGTGCCAGCAGCTTGCGGACTCTGGATGGCTACACCTTC.

The count of this clone is one. This chain uses TRBV7-9 with TRBJ1-4, with D tentatively TRBD1 (5 bases). V was trimmed by 1 base and J by 7 bases, leaving 13 bases between them. The CDR3 is 15 amino acids. CDR1 is SEHNR and CDR2 is FQNEAQ in the germline V gene (reference sequence). The CDR3 spells CASSLGRVGSEKLFF. The CDR3 bases are TGTGCCAGCAGCTTAGGCAGGGTCGGGAGTGAAAAACTGTTTTTT.

The CDR3 sequence is CASSRQLAGGGNEQFF. The CDR3 coding sequence is TGCGCCAGCAGCCGACAACTAGCGGGGGGCGGCAATGAGCAGTTCTTC. This rearrangement joins TRBV5-1 to TRBJ2-1; 12 bases align to TRBD2. The CDR3 is made up of 16 amino acids. Germline CDR1 reads SGHRS; CDR2 reads YFSETQ. Germline trimming cut 4 bases from V and 6 bases from J; bases unmatched to any gene: 8.

V and J are TRBV30 and TRBJ1-1, with D possibly TRBD1 on 5 matching bases. Germline CDR1 and CDR2: GTSNPN and SVGIG (reference sequence). The length of the CDR3 is 15 residues. Trimming took off 0 bases at V and 2 bases at J, with 13 bases between the two ends. CDR3 sequence reads: CAWSVRQRTNTEAFF. In DNA, the CDR3 is TGTGCCTGGAGTGTACGTCAACGGACAAACACTGAAGCTTTCTTT.

The V and J genes are TRBV27 and TRBJ2-4; 7 nucleotides agree with TRBD1. The CDR3 loop spans 16 amino acids. V shed 8 bases and J 6 bases; nucleotides not matched to a gene: 16. The V gene's germline CDR1 is MNHEY and CDR2 SMNVEV (reference sequence). The DNA of the CDR3 is TGTGCCAGCGCCCTCCTAACCGCAAGGGGGCTAAACATTCAGTACTTC. Protein sequence: CASALLTARGLNIQYF.

The chain is built from TRBV5-4 and TRBJ2-1; possibly TRBD2 for D (5 bases). V was shortened by 1 base and J by 8 bases, with 10 bases between the two germline ends. This CDR3 is 13 amino acids long. Germline values: CDR1 SGHNT, CDR2 YYREEE (reference sequence). The CDR3 loop is CASSLRGSDEQFF. The CDR3 region has the DNA TGTGCCAGCAGCTTGCGGGGTTCGGATGAGCAGTTCTTC.

The chain has TRBV9 and TRBJ1-3, with 8 bases that match TRBD1. The J segment lost 2 bases and the V segment lost 0 bases, leaving 10 bases of the junction unmatched. Germline V gives CDR1 SGDLS, CDR2 YYNGEE. This CDR3 is 18 amino acids long. The CDR3 spells CASSVAPGQGRPGNTIYF. The CDR3 DNA reads TGTGCCAGCAGCGTAGCCCCCGGACAGGGACGTCCTGGAAACACCATATATTTT.

This clone has just a few counts. The CDR3 sequence: CASSLGDRANEKLFF. The CDR3 coding sequence is TGTGCCAGCAGCTTGGGGGACAGGGCTAATGAAAAACTGTTTTTT. The chain carries TRBV7-9 and TRBJ1-4; 9 positions agree with TRBD1. CDR3 length: 15 residues. Germline assignment: CDR1 SEHNR and CDR2 FQNEAQ (reference sequence). Losses at the gene ends were 3 bases for V and 3 bases for J; bases not matched to a gene: 2.

This clone was seen a handful of times. The chain couples TRBV3-1 (or the pseudogene TRBV3-2) to TRBJ2-1; tentative D call: TRBD2 (5 bases). The length of the CDR3 is 16 residues. Trimming stripped 1 base from V and 3 bases from J, with 13 bases between. Germline V gene sequence: CDR1 LGHDT, CDR2 YNNKEL (reference sequence). CDR3 amino acids: CASSQVAGLGYNEQFF. The CDR3, as DNA: TGTGCCAGCAGCCAAGTTGCGGGCCTCGGCTACAATGAGCAGTTCTTC.

The CDR3 DNA reads TGTGCCAGCAGCTCTGGGGGACTAGCGGGTTCCTACGAGCAGTACTTC. Translation gives CASSSGGLAGSYEQYF. V gene TRBV5-4 combines with J gene TRBJ2-7; 12 bases are a match to TRBD2. CDR1 and CDR2 (germline): SGHNT, YYREEE (reference sequence). The CDR3 extends over 16 amino acids. The trim removed 3 bases at V and 1 base at J, leaving 5 bases unmatched. The full variable domain, with the rest looked up from reference TRBV5-4 and TRBJ2-7, is ETGVTQSPTHLIKTRGQQVTLRCSSQSGHNTVSWYQQALGQGPQFIFQYYREEENGRGNFPPRFSGLQFPNYSSELNVNALELDDSALYLCASSSGGLAGSYEQYFGPGTRLTVT.

This clone turned up a few times. The chain joins TRBV30 to TRBJ1-6; the D is unclear. Germline values: CDR1 GTSNPN, CDR2 SVGIG (reference sequence). This CDR3 spans 13 amino acids. Deletions cut 0 bases from V and 8 bases from J, with 8 bases between. The CDR3 coding sequence is TGTGCCTGGAGTGTGGCAGAGCATTCACCCCTCCACTTT. Protein: CAWSVAEHSPLHF.

The chain joins TRBV24-1 to TRBJ1-2, with TRBD1 identical over 7 bases. Germline CDR1 and CDR2: KGHDR and SFDVKD. The CDR3 covers 15 residues. After removal of 9 bases from V and 5 bases from J, the junction contained 14 bases not matched to a gene. As DNA, the CDR3 is TGTGCCACCGCCGGGACAGAAGATTCCTCTTATGGCTACACCTTC. It codes for CATAGTEDSSYGYTF.

The V gene is TRBV18, the J gene TRBJ1-6, with a weak D call TRBD1 (5 bases). V was cut by 1 base and J by 0 bases, with 7 bases left in between. Germline CDR1 KGHSH, CDR2 LQKENI. This CDR3 is built from 16 residues. CDR3 region: CASSPQGSSYNSPLHF. CDR3 in DNA: TGTGCCAGCTCACCACAGGGGAGCTCCTATAATTCACCCCTCCACTTT.

The rearrangement uses TRBV4-1 and TRBJ2-5; possibly TRBD2 for D (5 bases). The V gene lost 2 bases and the J gene lost 1 base, with 8 bases spanning the gap. The CDR3 sequence is 14 residues long. Germline V gene sequence: CDR1 MGHRA, CDR2 YSYEKL. The DNA of the CDR3 is TGCGCCAGCAGCCAATCCGGGGTCCAAGAGACCCAGTACTTC. Protein: CASSQSGVQETQYF.